This T cell receptor (beta chain) was sequenced for a study of cytomegalovirus exposure and HLA in healthy donors. Points from the study as a whole: It was confirmed in vitro that a few of the CMV-associated chains were specific for CMV antigens. The study put around 180 TCR beta chains on its list as cytomegalovirus-associated.

Of note for this clone: The antigen is not known.

The primer mix had 60 Vbeta and 13 Jbeta primers. Authors' processing steps: In a later analysis, around 10 million of 75 million to 90 million unique beta chains occurred in at least two donors. Data came from immunoSEQ multiplex PCR; TCRdb stores just in-frame clones and leaves some out. The V and J calls and clone size come from that table; D and trimming were worked out from the DNA. The table has approximately 190,000 clones, approximately 81% seen once. This sequence was found in a man aged 50 or older in good health and CMV-seronegative. The sequencing sample was made of PBMCs.

CDR3 sequence (DNA): TGTGCCAGCAGTAGGGGGACTAGCGGTTTCGATACGCAGTATTTT. Translation: CASSRGTSGFDTQYF. The chain is built from TRBV6-1 and TRBJ2-3, with 11 positions matching TRBD2. The J segment lost 6 bases and the V segment lost 5 bases, leaving 7 bases of the junction unmatched. Germline loops: CDR1 MNHNS, CDR2 SASEGT. The CDR3 length is 15 residues.